Each of the 13 T cell receptor beta chains below was sequenced from the same sample in a study of somatic mutations in cytotoxic T cells in rheumatoid arthritis (TCRdb year 2017). Receptor libraries were prepared by the immunoSEQ multiplex PCR assay. Drawn from immuneACCESS, this table holds only the in-frame rearrangements with V and J called that TCRdb kept. Clones are partly lost; checked studies trace under half to an unresolved V gene and leave the rest unexplained. A total of under 25,000 clones appear in this sample, roughly nine tenths of them only once. About 16% of the sample belongs to the ten largest clones. The sample taken for sequencing was CD8+ T cells sorted from blood. These receptors originate from a man aged 40-55 years in good health.

This clone was detected a few times. In DNA, the CDR3 is TGTGCCAGCGAGGAGGGGGCCCACTATGGCTACACCTTC. This encodes CASEEGAHYGYTF. The rearrangement joins TRBV7-9 to TRBJ1-2; 7 bases line up with TRBD1. In germline, CDR1 is SEHNR, CDR2 FQNEAQ (reference sequence). The trim removed 8 bases at V and 3 bases at J, leaving 6 bases unmatched. This CDR3 spans 13 amino acids.

Of note for this clone: It is unclear where the CDR3 begins or ends on the DNA, so no DNA is shown, and the CDR3 is as TCRdb lists it. Here the CDR3 reads CASSFWTRRTGELFF. The chain couples TRBV28 to TRBJ2-2; whether TRBD1, the table's D call, matches the DNA was not checked. Germline V gives CDR1 MDHEN, CDR2 SYDVKM. The CDR3 spans 15 residues, counting both ends.

The chain carries TRBV27 and TRBJ2-3; either TRBD1 or TRBD2 may fit D (6 bases each). The CDR3 extends over 15 amino acids. The germline CDR1 and CDR2 sequences are MNHEY and SMNVEV (reference sequence). V was pared by 0 bases and J by 8 bases, with 15 bases between. The CDR3 DNA is TGTGCCAGCAGTTTATCGGGACGGGGGCCAGGTACGCAGTATTTT. Encoded protein: CASSLSGRGPGTQYF.

The chain links TRBV28 to TRBJ1-6; D remains unclear. Germline CDR1 and CDR2: MDHEN and SYDVKM. CDR3 length equals 14 residues. The V end was cut by 5 bases, the J end by 6 bases, with 11 bases between. This CDR3 reads CASSPATANSPLHF. The CDR3 nucleotides are TGTGCCAGCAGTCCCGCGACGGCTAATTCACCCCTCCACTTT.

This rearrangement joins TRBV27 to TRBJ1-5; D not certain. Looked up from germline, CDR1 is MNHEY and CDR2 is SMNVEV (reference sequence). The V gene lost 4 bases and the J gene lost 12 bases, with 19 bases spanning the gap. The CDR3 loop spans 14 amino acids. The CDR3 here is CASSSPRVGFLQHF. CDR3 DNA: TGTGCCAGCAGTTCTCCTCGGGTAGGGTTTCTCCAGCATTTT.

The V gene is TRBV27, the J gene TRBJ2-3, with D perhaps matching TRBD2 (6 bases). Germline V gene lookup returns CDR1 MNHEY and CDR2 SMNVEV (reference sequence). The V gene lost 0 bases and the J gene lost 3 bases, with 10 bases spanning the gap. The CDR3 has 15 residues. The CDR3 loop is CASSLSEGLTDTQYF. The CDR3 region has the DNA TGTGCCAGCAGTTTATCGGAGGGTCTTACAGATACGCAGTATTTT.

V and J are TRBV2 and TRBJ1-5; 9 positions agree with TRBD1. Unmatched junction bases numbered 12, after V lost 3 bases and J lost 3 bases. The CDR3 runs to 18 residues. Germline V gene sequence: CDR1 SNHLY, CDR2 FYNNEI. The CDR3 nucleotides read TGTGCCAGCAGTGAGTGGAGAAACCGGGACAGGGACAATCAGCCCCAGCATTTT. Translating gives CASSEWRNRDRDNQPQHF.

The chain combines TRBV10-1 with TRBJ2-7; 10 bases line up with TRBD1. Germline trimming cut 3 bases from V and 5 bases from J; bases unmatched to any gene: 10. The germline V gene encodes CDR1 WNHNN and CDR2 SYGVQD (reference sequence). The CDR3 contains 16 residues. CDR3 region: CASSDGSGTGEDEQYF. Here the CDR3 DNA reads TGCGCCAGCAGTGACGGGTCGGGGACAGGGGAGGACGAGCAGTACTTC.

This clone was recorded once. The chain recombines TRBV4-2 with TRBJ1-2, with D tentatively TRBD1 (5 bases). The V end lost 0 bases, the J end lost 4 bases, and 12 bases lay between the germline ends. Germline V CDR1 and CDR2: LGHNA, YNFKEQ. The CDR3 consists of 15 residues. CDR3 sequence: CASSQDFPGLYGYTF. The DNA for the CDR3 is TGTGCCAGCAGCCAAGATTTCCCAGGGCTCTATGGCTACACCTTC.

V usage is TRBV27 and J usage is TRBJ2-3, with 7 bases fitting TRBD2. The germline V gene has CDR1 MNHEY and CDR2 SMNVEV (reference sequence). With 5 bases clipped from V and 2 bases from J, the junction kept 4 bases outside the gene matches. This CDR3 is built from 14 residues. CDR3 DNA: TGTGCCAGCAGTCCGGGACTATACACAGATACGCAGTATTTT. Amino acids: CASSPGLYTDTQYF.

The chain combines TRBV4-2 with TRBJ2-7; a possible D gene is TRBD1 (7 bases). This CDR3 region has 15 residues. Germline CDR1 LGHNA, CDR2 YNFKEQ. V was pared by 1 base and J by 2 bases, with 12 bases between. In DNA, the CDR3 is TGTGCCAGCAGCCAAGGGACAGGAGGGGCCTACGAGCAGTACTTC. Its protein product is CASSQGTGGAYEQYF.

V is TRBV27 and J is TRBJ1-5; no clear D. Germline CDR1 is MNHEY and CDR2 is SMNVEV (reference sequence). The CDR3 totals 15 residues. The V and J ends lost 6 bases and 6 bases respectively, with 18 bases between them. CDR3 in amino acids: CASSKDLSWGQPQHF. In nucleotides, the CDR3 is TGTGCCAGCAGCAAGGACCTCTCCTGGGGTCAGCCCCAGCATTTT.

The chain recombines TRBV2 with TRBJ1-1; TRBD1 matches at 9 bases. CDR1 and CDR2 (germline): SNHLY, FYNNEI. V was clipped by 3 bases and J by 7 bases; unmatched bases: 6. The CDR3 runs to 14 residues. As DNA, the CDR3 is TGTGCCAGCAGTGATCCAGACAGGGGGGGTGAAGCTTTCTTT. Its protein product is CASSDPDRGGEAFF.